This T cell receptor beta chain stems from a study of lymphopenia after photon versus proton radiotherapy. Here immunoSEQ multiplex PCR was the method, and the copy in TCRdb shows in-frame clones only, minus some. The sample lists about 160,000 clones, about 85% occurring once. The CDR3 spans 14 residues. Germline CDR1 SGHDT, CDR2 YYEEEE. Deletions cut 2 bases from V and 4 bases from J, with 12 bases between. This sequence originates from a man in his forties or fifties with gastric cancer. The sequencing here drew on peripheral blood, taken from a patient treated with photon-based radiotherapy. The chain uses TRBV5-6 and TRBJ1-2; no firm D call. CDR3 loop: CASSLRVESYGYTF. In DNA form, the CDR3 reads TGTGCCAGCAGCTTAAGGGTAGAGTCCTATGGCTACACCTTC.